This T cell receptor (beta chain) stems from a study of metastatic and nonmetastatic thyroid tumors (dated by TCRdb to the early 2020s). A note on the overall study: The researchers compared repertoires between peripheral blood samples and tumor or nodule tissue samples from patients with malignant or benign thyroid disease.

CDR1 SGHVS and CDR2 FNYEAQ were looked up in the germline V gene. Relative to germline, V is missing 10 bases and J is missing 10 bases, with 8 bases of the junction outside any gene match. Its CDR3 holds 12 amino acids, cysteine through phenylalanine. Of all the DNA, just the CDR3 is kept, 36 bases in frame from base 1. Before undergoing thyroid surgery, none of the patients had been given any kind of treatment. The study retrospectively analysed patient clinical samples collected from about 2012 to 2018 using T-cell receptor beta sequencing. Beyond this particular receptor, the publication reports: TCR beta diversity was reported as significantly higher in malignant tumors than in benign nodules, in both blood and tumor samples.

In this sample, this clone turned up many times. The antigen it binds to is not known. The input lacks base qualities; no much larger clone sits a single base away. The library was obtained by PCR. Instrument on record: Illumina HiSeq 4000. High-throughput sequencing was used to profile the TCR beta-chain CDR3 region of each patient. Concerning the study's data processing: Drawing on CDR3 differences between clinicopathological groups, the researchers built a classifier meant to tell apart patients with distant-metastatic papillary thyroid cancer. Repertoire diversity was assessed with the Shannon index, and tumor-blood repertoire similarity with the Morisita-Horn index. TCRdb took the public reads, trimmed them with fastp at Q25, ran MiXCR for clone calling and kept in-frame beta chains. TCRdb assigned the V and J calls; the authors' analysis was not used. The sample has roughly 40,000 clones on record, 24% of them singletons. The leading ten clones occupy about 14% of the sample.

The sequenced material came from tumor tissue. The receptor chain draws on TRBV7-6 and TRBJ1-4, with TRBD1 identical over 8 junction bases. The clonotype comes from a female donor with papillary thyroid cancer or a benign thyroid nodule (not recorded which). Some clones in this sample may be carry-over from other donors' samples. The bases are TGTGCCACCGAGGACAGGGACGGAAAACTGTTTTTT. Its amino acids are CATEDRDGKLFF.